The entry below gives a single T cell receptor beta chain sequence along with its context. This sample stems from a study of blood T cell repertoires in COVID-19. Measured with immunoSEQ multiplex PCR; TCRdb has only the in-frame clones, and not every one. The data show hundreds of thousands of clones, almost 85% seen once. In germline, CDR1 is SGHNT, CDR2 YYREEE (reference sequence). The CDR3 covers 15 residues. The V gene lost 4 bases and the J gene lost 7 bases, with 21 bases spanning the gap. The rearrangement joins TRBV5-4 to TRBJ2-7, with D uncertain. The sequenced sample was peripheral blood. The receptor was isolated from a human donor in a cohort sampled during active COVID-19. CDR3 region: CASSPSFGSLREQYF. The CDR3 DNA is TGTGCCAGCAGCCCCTCCTTCGGGTCGCTTCGAGAGCAGTACTTC.